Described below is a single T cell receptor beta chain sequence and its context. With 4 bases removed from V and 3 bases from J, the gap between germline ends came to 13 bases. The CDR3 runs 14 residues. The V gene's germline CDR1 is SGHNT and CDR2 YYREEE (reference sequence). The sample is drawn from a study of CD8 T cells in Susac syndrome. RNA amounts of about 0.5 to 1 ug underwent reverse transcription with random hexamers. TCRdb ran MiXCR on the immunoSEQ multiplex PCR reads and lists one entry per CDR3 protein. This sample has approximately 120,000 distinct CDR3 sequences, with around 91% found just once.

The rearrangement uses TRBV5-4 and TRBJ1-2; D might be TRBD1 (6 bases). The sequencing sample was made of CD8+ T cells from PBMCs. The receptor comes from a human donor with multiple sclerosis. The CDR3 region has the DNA TGTGCCAGCAGCGAGGGGGGGATCGACTATGGCTACACCTTC. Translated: CASSEGGIDYGYTF.